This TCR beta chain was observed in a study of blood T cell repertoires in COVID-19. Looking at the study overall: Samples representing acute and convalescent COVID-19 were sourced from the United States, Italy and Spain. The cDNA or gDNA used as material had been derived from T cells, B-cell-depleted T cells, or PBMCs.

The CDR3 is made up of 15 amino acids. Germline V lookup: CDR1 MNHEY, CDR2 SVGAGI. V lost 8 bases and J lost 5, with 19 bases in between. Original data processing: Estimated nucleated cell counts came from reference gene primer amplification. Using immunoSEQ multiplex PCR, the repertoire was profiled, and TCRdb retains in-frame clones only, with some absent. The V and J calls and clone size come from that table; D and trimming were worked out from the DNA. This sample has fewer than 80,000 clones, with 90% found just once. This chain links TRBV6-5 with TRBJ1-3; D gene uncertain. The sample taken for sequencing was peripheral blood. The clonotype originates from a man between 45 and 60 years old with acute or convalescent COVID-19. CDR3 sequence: CASGTRADSRNTIYF. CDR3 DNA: TGTGCCAGCGGTACGAGGGCTGATTCGAGAAACACCATATATTTT.